The rows below give T cell receptor beta chains drawn from one sample of a study of T-cell memory formation after mild COVID-19. TCRdb recomputed calls from the 5' RACE reads with MiXCR, one row per CDR3 protein. The sample has roughly 580,000 distinct CDR3 sequences, 18% seen once. Sequencing input: PBMCs or a T cell subset sorted from them (not recorded which). The receptors were sampled from an adult woman who had mild COVID-19 (a few samples of this study predate the infection). Cell type and time point are not known. The conserved cysteine and the conserved F or W are not part of the CDR3 here. Each record gives: J gene, V gene, CDR3 protein.

j_gene: TRBJ2-3
v_gene: TRBV20-1
CDR3aa: SARDPRTGTKTDTQY

j_gene: TRBJ2-7
v_gene: TRBV25-1
CDR3aa: ASSGYIAGDAYEQY

j_gene: TRBJ1-2
v_gene: TRBV14
CDR3aa: ASSPGPGSGYT

j_gene: TRBJ2-5
v_gene: TRBV7-9
CDR3aa: ASSDRGPETQY

j_gene: TRBJ1-2
v_gene: TRBV24-1
CDR3aa: ATSDQTGGYGYT

j_gene: TRBJ1-5
v_gene: TRBV4-1
CDR3aa: ASSRGQGAYSNQPQH

j_gene: TRBJ2-7
v_gene: TRBV25-1
CDR3aa: ASRSAGGSYEQY

j_gene: TRBJ2-2
v_gene: TRBV12-3/TRBV12-4
CDR3aa: ASSSRGRRTGELF

j_gene: TRBJ2-2
v_gene: TRBV24-1
CDR3aa: ATSDSGLANTGELF

j_gene: TRBJ2-1
v_gene: TRBV2
CDR3aa: ASSDGAGGHNEQF

j_gene: TRBJ1-5
v_gene: TRBV7-8
CDR3aa: ASSSLVRGENQPQH

j_gene: TRBJ2-2
v_gene: TRBV11-2
CDR3aa: ASSLSGGSVGELF

j_gene: TRBJ2-7
v_gene: TRBV29-1
CDR3aa: SVEGLAGRYSYEQY

j_gene: TRBJ2-7
v_gene: TRBV5-6
CDR3aa: ASSPSEQGAHEQY

j_gene: TRBJ2-7
v_gene: TRBV3-1
CDR3aa: ASSQHLSGAGNEQY

j_gene: TRBJ2-7
v_gene: TRBV5-1
CDR3aa: ASSPGLEGYEQY

j_gene: TRBJ2-1
v_gene: TRBV20-1
CDR3aa: SARLIGPRDNEQF

j_gene: TRBJ2-7
v_gene: TRBV12-3/TRBV12-4
CDR3aa: ASSKPGQGSSAEQY

j_gene: TRBJ1-5
v_gene: TRBV27
CDR3aa: ASSLIGSNQPQH

j_gene: TRBJ2-3
v_gene: TRBV20-1
CDR3aa: SAFDRVSSTDTQY

j_gene: TRBJ2-7
v_gene: TRBV18
CDR3aa: ASSLLPGQVTYEQY

j_gene: TRBJ1-1
v_gene: TRBV7-6
CDR3aa: ASSTDSNTEAF

j_gene: TRBJ2-3
v_gene: TRBV4-3
CDR3aa: ASSRLLVDTQY

j_gene: TRBJ1-5
v_gene: TRBV24-1
CDR3aa: ATSDPGQGAYQPQH

j_gene: TRBJ2-7
v_gene: TRBV20-1
CDR3aa: SARLRAGGYEQY

j_gene: TRBJ2-3
v_gene: TRBV3-1
CDR3aa: ASSHRGGQTDTQY

j_gene: TRBJ2-1
v_gene: TRBV18
CDR3aa: ASSPPLAGDLEQF

j_gene: TRBJ1-2
v_gene: TRBV6-5
CDR3aa: ASSYALDRGNYGYT

j_gene: TRBJ2-2
v_gene: TRBV4-2
CDR3aa: ASSQELAGSAHGELF

j_gene: TRBJ1-2
v_gene: TRBV6-5
CDR3aa: ASSYDRGSYGYT

j_gene: TRBJ2-2
v_gene: TRBV5-1
CDR3aa: ASSLIGQNTGELF

j_gene: TRBJ1-5
v_gene: TRBV24-1
CDR3aa: ATSDLHGQPQH

j_gene: TRBJ2-7
v_gene: TRBV20-1
CDR3aa: SARGRVSGKDEQY

j_gene: TRBJ1-2
v_gene: TRBV6-6
CDR3aa: ASSYSPGPASGYGYT

j_gene: TRBJ2-1
v_gene: TRBV10-3
CDR3aa: AISGLQALSGSYNEQF

j_gene: TRBJ1-1
v_gene: TRBV7-9
CDR3aa: ASSLDRSLNTEAF